Presented here are 19 T cell receptor beta chains from one specimen sequenced in a study of T cell responses to AZD1222 COVID-19 vaccine. Assay: immunoSEQ multiplex PCR; the TCRdb copy retains only in-frame clones and omits some. The sample consists of 180,000 or so clones, about 95% of them appearing once. The sequences come from peripheral blood, collected on day 0 of AZD1222 vaccination. The source of these receptors is an adult in good health.

The chain carries TRBV19 and TRBJ2-3, with 10 bases aligning to TRBD2. The CDR3 has 16 residues. Germline loops: CDR1 LNHDA, CDR2 SQIVND (reference sequence). Germline trimming cut 0 bases from V and 2 bases from J; bases unmatched to any gene: 2. The CDR3 sequence: CASSIELAGLTDTQYF. In nucleotides, the CDR3 is TGTGCCAGTAGTATAGAACTAGCGGGACTCACAGATACGCAGTATTTT.

This chain connects TRBV30 to TRBJ1-2, with 7 nucleotides matching TRBD1. The CDR3 runs 13 residues. Unmatched junction bases numbered 7, after V lost 4 bases and J lost 5 bases. Germline-derived CDR1 and CDR2 are GTSNPN and SVGIG (reference sequence). The CDR3 sequence is CAWITGAGYGYTF. The CDR3 DNA reads TGTGCCTGGATAACAGGGGCGGGGTATGGCTACACCTTC. Supplemented by reference TRBV30 and TRBJ1-2, the full variable domain reads SQTIHQWPATLVQPVGSPLSLECTVEGTSNPNLYWYRQAAGRGLQLLFYSVGIGQISSEVPQNLSASRPQDRQFILSSKKLLLSDSGFYLCAWITGAGYGYTFGSGTRLTVV.

J is TRBJ2-4 and V is TRBV3-1 (or the pseudogene TRBV3-2); no firm D call. Germline V gene data show CDR1 as LGHDT and CDR2 as YNNKEL (reference sequence). This CDR3 spans 12 amino acids. V was cut by 2 bases and J by 9 bases, with 8 bases left in between. CDR3 loop: CASSQSVSIQYF. In DNA form, the CDR3 reads TGTGCCAGCAGCCAATCGGTGAGCATTCAGTACTTC.

This chain connects TRBV9 to TRBJ2-2, with D possibly TRBD1 on 8 matching bases. Trimming removed 2 bases from V and 4 bases from J, with 24 bases in between. CDR1 is SGDLS, CDR2 YYNGEE, per germline. This CDR3 has 19 residues. This CDR3 is CASSVQDRAGGTFTGELFF. The DNA of the CDR3 is TGTGCCAGCAGCGTCCAGGACAGGGCCGGGGGGACTTTCACCGGGGAGCTGTTTTTT.

The CDR3 loop is CASSLVPSGREIDNEQFF. The CDR3 DNA sequence: TGCGCCAGCAGCTTGGTTCCTAGCGGGAGAGAGATCGACAATGAGCAGTTCTTC. V and J are TRBV5-1 and TRBJ2-1, with 10 bases that match TRBD2. The junction had 11 bases not matched to a gene; V was cut back by 0 bases and J by 5 bases. The CDR3 sequence is 18 residues long. CDR1 and CDR2 (germline): SGHRS, YFSETQ.

The chain joins TRBV2 to TRBJ2-1; 12 nucleotides match TRBD2. Per the germline V gene, CDR1 is SNHLY and CDR2 is FYNNEI. Germline trimming cut 6 bases from V and 7 bases from J; bases unmatched to any gene: 4. The length of the CDR3 is 14 residues. CDR3 DNA sequence: TGTGCCAGCAGCCGCGGACTAGCGGGAAATGAGCAGTTCTTC. Translating gives CASSRGLAGNEQFF.

The chain uses TRBV6-5 and TRBJ2-5; D is ambiguous. This CDR3 comprises 15 residues. Germline values: CDR1 MNHEY, CDR2 SVGAGI. The ends were cut back, 2 bases at V and 7 bases at J, with 17 bases in the middle. This CDR3 reads CASSYDPRGEGTQYF. CDR3 DNA: TGTGCCAGCAGTTACGACCCTCGCGGAGAAGGGACCCAGTACTTC.

The rearrangement joins TRBV6-5 to TRBJ1-3; D ambiguous. The CDR3 is 11 amino acids. CDR1 and CDR2 (germline): MNHEY, SVGAGI. V shed 7 bases and J shed 3 bases, with 4 bases lying between them. The CDR3 DNA follows: TGTGCCAGCACTTTTGGAAACACCATATATTTT. Translation: CASTFGNTIYF.

Written as DNA, the CDR3 is TGTGCCAGCAGTGTGCTAGCCAAAAACATTCAGTACTTC. Translation: CASSVLAKNIQYF. The V and J genes are TRBV2 and TRBJ2-4; D is uncertain. The V end lost 4 bases, the J end lost 0 bases, and 4 bases lay between the germline ends. Germline CDR1 is SNHLY and CDR2 is FYNNEI. There are 13 residues in the CDR3. The full variable domain, with the rest looked up from reference TRBV2 and TRBJ2-4, is EPEVTQTPSHQVTQMGQEVILRCVPISNHLYFYWYRQILGQKVEFLVSFYNNEISEKSEIFDDQFSVERPDGSNFTLKIRSTKLEDSAMYFCASSVLAKNIQYFGAGTRLSVL.

V usage is TRBV7-2 and J usage is TRBJ1-1; D is perhaps TRBD1 (5 bases). CDR1 and CDR2 (germline): SGHTA, FQGNSA. Deletions cut 3 bases from V and 8 bases from J, with 7 bases between. CDR3 length: 11 amino acids. Written as DNA, the CDR3 is TGTGCCAGCAGCTTCCCAGGGGAAGCTTTCTTT. Its protein is CASSFPGEAFF.

The J gene is TRBJ2-5, the V gene TRBV28, with 7 bases lining up with TRBD1. The CDR3 loop spans 13 amino acids. With V trimmed by 1 base and J by 13 bases, 9 bases remained unmatched. CDR1 is MDHEN and CDR2 is SYDVKM in the germline V gene. The CDR3 DNA is TGTGCCAGCAGTTTATTAACAGGGGACGACCGGTACTTC. It encodes CASSLLTGDDRYF.

J is TRBJ2-3 and V is TRBV2; maybe TRBD2 (5 bases). Germline V gives CDR1 SNHLY, CDR2 FYNNEI. V lost 6 bases, J lost 11 bases, and 12 bases lay in between. The CDR3 is made up of 11 amino acids. The CDR3 DNA follows: TGTGCCAGCAGGAGCCGGGGTATGCAGTATTTT. It encodes CASRSRGMQYF.

V gene TRBV30 combines with J gene TRBJ2-1; D is uncertain. The CDR3 covers 15 residues. V shed 6 bases and J shed 3 bases, with 18 bases lying between them. From germline, CDR1 is GTSNPN and CDR2 SVGIG (reference sequence). CDR3 DNA sequence: TGTGCCTGCAGCGCAGTCAGGAGATACTACAATGAGCAGTTCTTC. Its translation is CACSAVRRYYNEQFF.

V usage is TRBV7-2 and J usage is TRBJ1-3, with TRBD1 matching 7 bases. Germline CDR1 is SGHTA and CDR2 is FQGNSA. The CDR3 extends over 14 amino acids. The V gene end was trimmed by 5 bases and the J gene end by 8 bases; junction bases not matched to a gene: 9. DNA of the CDR3: TGTGCCAGCAGCCGCGACAGGGCGAGAGACACCATATATTTT. Translated, it gives CASSRDRARDTIYF. Together with reference TRBV7-2 and TRBJ1-3, the CDR3 gives the full variable domain: GAGVSQSPSNKVTEKGKDVELRCDPISGHTALYWYRQSLGQGLEFLIYFQGNSAPDKSGLPSDRFSAERTGGSVSTLTIQRTQQEDSAVYLCASSRDRARDTIYFGEGSWLTVV.

The chain combines TRBV7-9 with TRBJ1-1, with D perhaps TRBD1 (6 bases). Trimming left V 5 bases short and J 1 base short, with 14 bases between. This CDR3 is built from 15 residues. Germline V gene data show CDR1 as SEHNR and CDR2 as FQNEAQ (reference sequence). CDR3 sequence: CASSPTTGPNTEAFF. The CDR3 nucleotides are TGTGCCAGCAGCCCAACAACAGGGCCGAACACTGAAGCTTTCTTT.

In its sample, this clone was seen once. The chain uses TRBV27 and TRBJ2-1; D is tentatively TRBD1 or TRBD2 (5 bases each). The germline V gene encodes CDR1 MNHEY and CDR2 SMNVEV (reference sequence). The V gene lost 7 bases and the J gene lost 8 bases, with 18 bases spanning the gap. The CDR3 spans 14 residues. The CDR3 region has the DNA TGTGCCAGCACCCGTTCGGGGCCCAGGGATGAGCAGTTCTTC. Residues: CASTRSGPRDEQFF.

The CDR3, as DNA: TGTGCCAGCAGTGAAAGGGGCGGCAGCCTCAGTGAAAAACTGTTTTTT. This gives the protein CASSERGGSLSEKLFF. V and J are TRBV2 and TRBJ1-4; TRBD1 is a possible D gene (5 bases). The V end was cut by 2 bases, the J end by 7 bases, with 17 bases between. From germline, CDR1 is SNHLY and CDR2 FYNNEI. The CDR3 has 16 amino acids.

V gene TRBV6-2 or TRBV6-3 combines with J gene TRBJ1-1; TRBD1 aligns across 8 bases. This CDR3 comprises 16 residues. The ends lost 2 bases at V and 0 bases at J; junction bases unmatched: 5. Germline CDR1 is MNHEY and CDR2 is SVGEGT. CDR3 nucleotide sequence: TGTGCCAGCAGTTACCTCGCACAGGGGGTGAACACTGAAGCTTTCTTT. Its protein is CASSYLAQGVNTEAFF.

The V gene is TRBV6-5, the J gene TRBJ2-1; D is possibly TRBD1 or TRBD2 (5 bases each). Deletions cut 8 bases from V and 0 bases from J, with 14 bases between. This CDR3 has 15 residues. CDR1 and CDR2 from the germline V gene are MNHEY and SVGAGI. The CDR3 DNA reads TGTGCCAGCGGGTGGGACGCTAGCTCCTACAATGAGCAGTTCTTC. This gives the protein CASGWDASSYNEQFF.